This entry lists 6 T cell receptor beta chains sequenced from one sample in a study of T cells in Graves' hyperthyroidism and ophthalmopathy. Amplification targeted TCR beta CDR3 regions from RNA transcripts. The primer set for the first-round RT-PCR of the TCR CDR3 was HTBI. TCRdb passed the multiplex PCR reads through MiXCR, listing each CDR3 protein once. The sample contains roughly 360,000 distinct CDR3 sequences, about 13% of which appear only once. Sequenced sample: blood. Receptors were obtained from a young man with Graves' hyperthyroidism that later progressed to Graves' ophthalmopathy.

To note about this clonotype: A much larger clone sits a single nucleotide away, making a read error possible. DNA for the CDR3: TGCAGTGCTAGAGTGTCGGGGTCCCCCTACAATGAGCAGTGCTTC. This translates into CSARVSGSPYNEQCF. The rearrangement links TRBV20-1 to TRBJ2-1; a possible D gene is TRBD2 (5 bases). Looked up from germline, CDR1 is DFQATT and CDR2 is SNEGSKA (reference sequence). This CDR3 is built from 15 residues.

This chain links TRBV27 with TRBJ2-7; 7 bases match TRBD1. From germline, CDR1 is MNHEY and CDR2 SMNVEV (reference sequence). The CDR3 consists of 14 residues. The J segment lost 5 bases and the V segment lost 4 bases, leaving 8 bases of the junction unmatched. This CDR3 reads CASSYRGQADEQYF. CDR3 coding DNA: TGTGCCAGCAGTTACAGAGGACAGGCAGACGAGCAGTACTTC.

At least ten counts were recorded for this clonotype. The chain couples TRBV12-3 or TRBV12-4 to TRBJ2-1; D gene unclear. V lost 5 bases and J 3 bases, leaving 5 bases between the germline ends. This CDR3 spans 12 amino acids. DNA for the CDR3: TGTGCCAGCAGTCGCAACTACAATGAGCAGTTCTTC. Translating it yields CASSRNYNEQFF.

Note on this clonotype: A clone one base away is much larger, so this may be a read error. The chain combines TRBV2 with TRBJ2-5; D not certain. Germline V gene lookup returns CDR1 SNHLY and CDR2 FYNNEI. The ends were cut back, 5 bases at V and 3 bases at J, with 7 bases in the middle. There are 12 residues in the CDR3. In nucleotides, the CDR3 is TGTGCCAGCAGTAGACCAAAAGAGACCCAGTACTTC. Amino acids: CASSRPKETQYF.

Concerning this clonotype itself: A read error may account for a junction end that differs from germline. The chain combines TRBV5-1 with TRBJ2-1, with 15 nucleotides matching TRBD2. This CDR3 region has 21 residues. Germline CDR1 reads SGHRS; CDR2 reads YFSETQ. In nucleotides, the CDR3 is TGTGCCAGCAGCCCCGGGACTAGCGGGGGGCCCCACCCGGGCCTTTACAATGAGCAGTTCTTC. Translation: CASSPGTSGGPHPGLYNEQFF.

This clonotype showed up many times. The rearrangement joins TRBV5-1 to TRBJ1-1, with D maybe TRBD1 (5 bases). Looked up from germline, CDR1 is SGHRS and CDR2 is YFSETQ. V dropped 3 bases and J dropped 0 bases, with 6 bases sitting between them. This CDR3 has 13 amino acids. Written as DNA, the CDR3 is TGCGCCAGCAGCTGGGGACTGAACACTGAAGCTTTCTTT. This codes for CASSWGLNTEAFF.